A single sample is the source of the 23 T cell receptor beta chains below, sequenced in a study of T cell responses to AZD1222 COVID-19 vaccine (dated by TCRdb to about 2021). The label giving this sample's time point can be read as: baseline before first vaccination. Libraries were made using the immunoSEQ multiplex PCR assay. TCRdb stores this immuneACCESS table with in-frame sequences only. Part of the clones is absent; in the studies checked, under half of the shortfall reflects unresolved V genes, and no reason is known for the rest. Counted in this sample were about 170,000 clones; roughly 92% of them appeared once. The top ten clonotypes cover roughly 1.5% of the sample. This specimen consisted of peripheral blood, obtained on day 0 of AZD1222 vaccination. All receptors come from an adult in good health.

The rearrangement joins TRBV19 to TRBJ2-3, with 9 bases that match TRBD2. The CDR3 covers 15 residues. In germline, CDR1 is LNHDA, CDR2 SQIVND (reference sequence). The V segment lost 1 base and the J segment 4 bases; nucleotides outside the gene matches: 3. The CDR3 DNA follows: TGTGCCAGTAGTATAGCGCTAGCGGGATCAGATACGCAGTATTTT. This encodes CASSIALAGSDTQYF.

This clone appeared a single time. The chain employs TRBV6-5 and TRBJ2-7; TRBD1 is a possible D gene (6 bases). There are 13 residues in the CDR3. V shed 6 bases and J shed 0 bases, with 9 bases lying between them. Looked up from germline, CDR1 is MNHEY and CDR2 is SVGAGI. In nucleotides, the CDR3 is TGTGCCAGCAGCAGGACAGTCTCCTACGAGCAGTACTTC. This codes for CASSRTVSYEQYF.

Turning to this clone: This specimen includes other DNA sequences encoding the same CDR3. The rearrangement uses TRBV12-5 and TRBJ2-1; no clear D gene. The CDR3 is 12 residues long. Trimming removed 0 bases from V and 10 bases from J, with 7 bases in between. Germline CDR1 and CDR2: LGHNT and FRNRAP. The CDR3 sequence is CASGLVGNEQFF. Here the CDR3 DNA reads TGTGCTAGTGGTTTGGTGGGGAACGAGCAGTTCTTC.

The chain recombines TRBV18 with TRBJ1-2, with D possibly matching TRBD1 (5 bases). The CDR3 is 17 residues long. Germline V lookup: CDR1 KGHSH, CDR2 LQKENI. Trimming cost V 3 bases and J 4 bases, with 21 bases left between them. CDR3: CASSPSGLPEKSYGYTF. DNA of the CDR3: TGTGCCAGCTCACCCTCGGGACTTCCGGAAAAGAGCTATGGCTACACCTTC.

The chain carries TRBV12-5 and TRBJ1-3; the match to TRBD1 covers 10 bases. The CDR3 has 15 residues. Per the germline V gene, CDR1 is LGHNT and CDR2 is FRNRAP. Germline trimming cut 1 base from V and 6 bases from J; bases unmatched to any gene: 3. CDR3 sequence (DNA): TGTGCTAGTGGTTTGGGACAGGGGGCCGAAAACACCATATATTTT. This sequence encodes CASGLGQGAENTIYF.

V and J are TRBV24-1 and TRBJ2-5; 9 nucleotides agree with TRBD1. CDR1 is KGHDR, CDR2 SFDVKD, per germline. The trim removed 4 bases at V and 3 bases at J, leaving 8 bases unmatched. The CDR3 is 16 amino acids. The DNA of the CDR3 is TGTGCCACCAGTGAGGGGGGACAGGGTCGGAAAGAGACCCAGTACTTC. Amino acid sequence: CATSEGGQGRKETQYF.

As DNA, the CDR3 is TGTGCCAGCAGCTTAGGGTCACTCAATCAGCCCCAGCATTTT. It codes for CASSLGSLNQPQHF. The chain is built from TRBV5-6 and TRBJ1-5; no clear D. V was clipped by 2 bases and J by 3 bases, with 9 bases between them. This CDR3 region has 14 residues. Germline CDR1 reads SGHDT; CDR2 reads YYEEEE.

This clone has a single count. The gene calls are TRBV2 and TRBJ2-5, with D hard to call. This CDR3 spans 14 amino acids. The V gene's germline CDR1 is SNHLY and CDR2 FYNNEI. Trimming removed 5 bases at V and 0 bases at J, with 10 bases between. CDR3: CASSRQGYQETQYF. The CDR3 DNA reads as TGTGCCAGCAGTCGACAAGGGTACCAAGAGACCCAGTACTTC.

This rearrangement joins TRBV6-6 to TRBJ1-2; no clear D. The germline V gene has CDR1 MNHNY and CDR2 SVGAGI (reference sequence). Trimming stripped 2 bases from V and 12 bases from J, with 13 bases between. The CDR3 is made up of 12 amino acids. This CDR3 is CASSYIGIDDTF. Here the CDR3 DNA reads TGTGCCAGCAGTTACATTGGAATAGATGACACCTTC.

This sequence joins TRBV18 and TRBJ2-1; D could derive from TRBD1 or TRBD2 (5 bases each). Trimming left V 1 base short and J 2 bases short, with 18 bases between. The germline V gene encodes CDR1 KGHSH and CDR2 LQKENI. The CDR3 consists of 18 residues. The CDR3 region is CASSPQELGWGTYNEQFF. The CDR3 coding sequence is TGTGCCAGCTCACCACAGGAGTTGGGGTGGGGGACCTACAATGAGCAGTTCTTC.

The chain joins TRBV10-3 to TRBJ2-7, with 9 bases fitting TRBD1. The J segment lost 3 bases and the V segment lost 9 bases, leaving 3 bases of the junction unmatched. Germline CDR1 and CDR2: ENHRY and SYGVKD. The CDR3 is 12 amino acids. The CDR3 DNA reads TGTGCCATGGGGGACAGGGACTACGAGCAGTACTTC. Amino acid sequence: CAMGDRDYEQYF.

The gene calls are TRBV7-9 and TRBJ1-6, with TRBD1 matching over 7 bases. CDR1 SEHNR and CDR2 FQNEAQ come from the germline V gene (reference sequence). This CDR3 has 15 residues. V gave up 5 bases and J gave up 7 bases; unmatched junction bases: 8. In DNA, the CDR3 is TGTGCCAGCAGCCTAGGGGACAGAGGGAATTCACCCCTCCACTTT. It is translated as CASSLGDRGNSPLHF.

The V call is TRBV10-3, the J call TRBJ2-1; 7 bases are a match to TRBD2. The trim removed 0 bases at V and 4 bases at J, leaving 9 bases unmatched. CDR3 size: 17 residues. Germline V CDR1 and CDR2: ENHRY, SYGVKD. The CDR3 DNA follows: TGTGCCATCAGTGAGTCAGGGGCGGGAGTGACGTACAATGAGCAGTTCTTC. It codes for CAISESGAGVTYNEQFF.

The chain employs TRBV3-1 (or the pseudogene TRBV3-2) and TRBJ1-2; 12 bases line up with TRBD1. Trimming removed 4 bases from V and 7 bases from J; junction bases left unmatched: 10. The length of the CDR3 is 16 residues. CDR1 and CDR2 (germline): LGHDT, YNNKEL (reference sequence). The CDR3 region is CASSRHPGQGAGGYTF. The CDR3 nucleotides are TGTGCCAGCAGCCGTCATCCGGGACAGGGGGCTGGTGGCTACACCTTC.

The chain joins TRBV4-3 to TRBJ2-7, with D tentatively TRBD1 (6 bases). This CDR3 spans 17 amino acids. V lost 0 bases to trimming and J lost 0 bases, with 15 bases between them. Germline CDR1 and CDR2: LGHNA and YSLEER. The CDR3 DNA is TGCGCCAGCAGCCAAGATCAAGGAGACAGGAGCTCCTACGAGCAGTACTTC. It specifies CASSQDQGDRSSYEQYF.

Regarding this clone: At one end, the junction sequence differs from germline, possibly due to a read error. The chain is built from TRBV4-1 and TRBJ2-2; D gene uncertain. CDR1 and CDR2 from the germline V gene are MGHRA and YSYEKL. CDR3 length: 16 amino acids. The CDR3 nucleotides read TGCGCCAGCAGCGAAGATTTAATGGGTAGGGCCGGGGAGCTGTTTTTT. Its protein is CASSEDLMGRAGELFF.

CDR3 residues: CASSIRQGTQPQHF. CDR3 DNA sequence: TGTGCCAGTAGTATTCGGCAGGGAACCCAGCCCCAGCATTTT. The chain recombines TRBV19 with TRBJ1-5, with a weak D call TRBD1 (5 bases). CDR3 length: 14 residues. Between the trimmed V and J ends, which lost 3 bases and 7 bases, there was a span of 13 bases. In germline, CDR1 is LNHDA, CDR2 SQIVND (reference sequence).

This clone was seen just once. The chain combines TRBV9 with TRBJ2-7, with 10 bases identical to TRBD2. CDR3 length: 15 residues. Germline loops: CDR1 SGDLS, CDR2 YYNGEE. V lost 4 bases and J lost 2; bases outside the gene matches: 6. The DNA for the CDR3 is TGTGCCAGCAGCCCCGCTGGGACTAGCGCCTACGAGCAGTACTTC. Its translation is CASSPAGTSAYEQYF.

The chain recombines TRBV27 with TRBJ1-2; a weak D match, TRBD1 (5 bases). V was trimmed by 3 bases and J by 3 bases, leaving 8 bases between them. The CDR3 contains 13 residues. CDR1 is MNHEY, CDR2 SMNVEV, per germline (reference sequence). CDR3 sequence: CASSFSGYYGYTF. The CDR3 DNA sequence: TGTGCCAGCAGTTTCTCAGGGTACTATGGCTACACCTTC.

The chain combines TRBV7-2 with TRBJ1-5, with D possibly being TRBD1 (5 bases). This CDR3 comprises 17 residues. The germline V gene encodes CDR1 SGHTA and CDR2 FQGNSA. The V end was cut by 1 base, the J end by 2 bases, with 15 bases between. The CDR3 reads CASSLVSFRDGNQPQHF. The CDR3 DNA reads as TGTGCCAGCAGCTTAGTCTCTTTCAGGGATGGCAATCAGCCCCAGCATTTT.

J is TRBJ1-2 and V is TRBV30; TRBD1 matches 9 bases. CDR3 length: 14 amino acids. V trimming: 0 bases; J trimming: 7 bases; junction bases outside the gene matches: 6. The germline gives CDR1 GTSNPN, CDR2 SVGIG (reference sequence). The CDR3 nucleotides read TGTGCCTGGAGTGTACAGGGGGCTCGTAGTGGCTACACCTTC. Its protein product is CAWSVQGARSGYTF.

The V gene is TRBV5-8, the J gene TRBJ2-3; D is possibly TRBD1 (5 bases). Germline loops: CDR1 SGHTS, CDR2 YDEGEE. V dropped 2 bases and J dropped 5 bases, with 12 bases sitting between them. The CDR3 contains 14 residues. The CDR3 is CASSFTPQGDTQYF. The CDR3 DNA is TGTGCCAGCAGCTTCACGCCTCAGGGAGATACGCAGTATTTT. Looking up the rest from reference TRBV5-8 and TRBJ2-3 gives the full variable domain: EAGVTQSPTHLIKTRGQQATLRCSPISGHTSVYWYQQALGLGLQFLLWYDEGEERNRGNFPPRFSGRQFPNYSSELNVNALELEDSALYLCASSFTPQGDTQYFGPGTRLTVL.

The chain is built from TRBV6-1 and TRBJ2-7, with D perhaps TRBD1 (6 bases). This CDR3 region has 15 residues. The V end was cut by 3 bases, the J end by 4 bases, with 16 bases between. Germline CDR1 reads MNHNS; CDR2 reads SASEGT. The DNA of the CDR3 is TGTGCCAGCAGTGACCAACCTCGGGACATATACGAGCAGTACTTC. It specifies CASSDQPRDIYEQYF.